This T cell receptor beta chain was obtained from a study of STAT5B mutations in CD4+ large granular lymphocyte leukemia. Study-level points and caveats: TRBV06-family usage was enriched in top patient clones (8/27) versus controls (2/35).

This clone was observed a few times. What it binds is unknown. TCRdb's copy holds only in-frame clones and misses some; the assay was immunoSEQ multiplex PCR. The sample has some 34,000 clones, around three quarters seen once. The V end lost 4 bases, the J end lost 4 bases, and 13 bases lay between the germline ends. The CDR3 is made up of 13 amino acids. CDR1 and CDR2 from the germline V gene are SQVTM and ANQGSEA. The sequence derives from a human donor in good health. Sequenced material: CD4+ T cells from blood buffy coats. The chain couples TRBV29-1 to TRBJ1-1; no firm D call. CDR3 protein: CSVGPATGTEAFF. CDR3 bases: TGCAGCGTTGGCCCCGCCACGGGCACTGAAGCTTTCTTT.